Listed here are 17 T cell receptor beta chains from one sample, sequenced in a study of regulatory T cells in long-lasting Graves disease. As to time point: persistent/refractory GD, antithyroid drugs over 5 years with positive TRAb. PBMCs were the source of the RNA used for TCR sequencing. Construction of TCR beta libraries relied on iRepertoire HTBI primers and on Arm-PCR targeting CDR3 regions. TCRdb re-analysed the multiplex PCR reads in MiXCR, keeping a single row per CDR3 protein. This repertoire shows about 470,000 distinct CDR3 sequences, more than 20% found once; its top ten account for about 8.3%. Sample: peripheral blood mononuclear cells (PBMCs), taken when the disease was refractory, from a patient treated with antithyroid drugs. The receptor source for this set is a female donor with Graves disease.

In this sample, this clonotype turned up many times. This chain connects TRBV2 to TRBJ1-4; D is perhaps TRBD1 (5 bases). The V gene's germline CDR1 is SNHLY and CDR2 FYNNEI. This CDR3 is built from 14 residues. The V gene lost 4 bases and the J gene lost 8 bases, with 14 bases spanning the gap. The CDR3, as DNA: TGTGCCAGCAGTGGACCCCCCTGGGGCGAAAAACTGTTTTTT. Translated, it gives CASSGPPWGEKLFF.

This clonotype appeared a single time. The rearrangement joins TRBV5-1 to TRBJ2-1, with TRBD2 matching over 11 bases. The germline V gene encodes CDR1 SGHRS and CDR2 YFSETQ. This CDR3 is 17 amino acids long. V shed 4 bases and J 5 bases; nucleotides not matched to a gene: 11. For the CDR3, the DNA is TGCGCCAGCAGCCCGGGACTAGCGGTTGTACGTGACAATGAGCAGTTCTTC. Its protein product is CASSPGLAVVRDNEQFF.

This clonotype was seen a handful of times. V and J are TRBV28 and TRBJ2-7; the D call may be TRBD1 or TRBD2 (5 bases each). The CDR3 sequence is 15 residues long. Germline V gene data show CDR1 as MDHEN and CDR2 as SYDVKM. V was clipped by 5 bases and J by 2 bases, with 16 bases between them. CDR3 DNA sequence: TGTGCCAGCAGTCCCCGGGACGGTTGGACCTACGAGCAGTACTTC. It translates to CASSPRDGWTYEQYF. The variable domain in full, completed from reference TRBV28 and TRBJ2-7, reads DVKVTQSSRYLVKRTGEKVFLECVQDMDHENMFWYRQDPGLGLRLIYFSYDVKMKEKGDIPEGYSVSREKKERFSLILESASTNQTSMYLCASSPRDGWTYEQYFGPGTRLTVT.

The chain carries TRBV11-2 and TRBJ2-3, with TRBD2 matching over 13 bases. Germline V gene sequence: CDR1 SGHAT, CDR2 FQNNGV. Trimming removed 0 bases from V and 3 bases from J; junction bases left unmatched: 3. This CDR3 is built from 17 residues. CDR3 in amino acids: CASSLDPGLAGTDTQYF. The CDR3 bases are TGTGCCAGCAGCTTAGACCCGGGACTAGCGGGAACAGATACGCAGTATTTT.

This clonotype was found many times. The chain is built from TRBV6-1 and TRBJ1-2, with D perhaps matching TRBD1 (5 bases). Trimming removed 3 bases at V and 4 bases at J, with 21 bases between. This CDR3 region has 17 residues. Germline CDR1 and CDR2: MNHNS and SASEGT. The CDR3 DNA reads TGTGCCAGCAGTGACATACGAGCCAGGAGGGGAAGCTATGGCTACACCTTC. Translation gives CASSDIRARRGSYGYTF.

This clonotype was observed many times. The chain employs TRBV6-2 or TRBV6-3 and TRBJ1-1; D is unclear. The V gene lost 8 bases and the J gene lost 8 bases, with 18 bases spanning the gap. The germline gives CDR1 MNHEY, CDR2 SVGEGT. The CDR3 consists of 13 residues. The CDR3 DNA reads TGTGCCAGCGAATCTTCCAGCCCCGACGAAGCTTTCTTT. Encoded protein: CASESSSPDEAFF.

V gene TRBV5-4 combines with J gene TRBJ2-3, with D perhaps TRBD2 (6 bases). The V and J ends lost 4 bases and 6 bases respectively, with 21 bases between them. This CDR3 is 16 amino acids long. CDR1 is SGHNT and CDR2 is YYREEE in the germline V gene (reference sequence). The CDR3 coding sequence is TGTGCCAGCAGCCTCCTCGGAGCGGGCTCGGCGGATACGCAGTATTTT. Translation gives CASSLLGAGSADTQYF.

The chain carries TRBV9 and TRBJ1-6; 7 positions match TRBD1. With V trimmed by 3 bases and J by 7 bases, 7 bases remained unmatched. Germline assignment: CDR1 SGDLS and CDR2 YYNGEE. The CDR3 length is 15 residues. CDR3 bases: TGTGCCAGCAGCGGAACAGGGGCTCCCAATTCACCCCTCCACTTT. This translates into CASSGTGAPNSPLHF.

This clonotype was seen at least ten times. This chain links TRBV7-9 with TRBJ2-7; no definite D call. The germline gives CDR1 SEHNR, CDR2 FQNEAQ (reference sequence). The CDR3 is 14 amino acids. Trimming took off 3 bases at V and 5 bases at J, with 14 bases between the two ends. The chain's CDR3 is CASSFNELGNEQYF. Written as DNA, the CDR3 is TGTGCCAGCAGCTTTAACGAGTTAGGAAACGAGCAGTACTTC.

This clonotype was observed once. Since a much larger clone is just one base distant, this may be a read error. In nucleotides, the CDR3 is TGTGCCAACAGTGACCGAGGACAGCCTCCGGGGACCCAGTACTTC. This encodes CANSDRGQPPGTQYF. This rearrangement joins TRBV6-1 to TRBJ2-5; tentative D call: TRBD1 (6 bases). The CDR3 runs 15 residues. CDR1 and CDR2 (germline): MNHNS, SASEGT.

The genes are TRBV6-2 or TRBV6-3 and TRBJ1-1; D unresolved. There are 12 residues in the CDR3. Germline assignment: CDR1 MNHEY and CDR2 SVGEGT. Trimming pared 8 bases from V and 1 base from J, leaving 8 bases between. The DNA of the CDR3 is TGTGCCAGCCGGATGGGGAACACTGAAGCTTTCTTT. Protein: CASRMGNTEAFF.

With respect to this clonotype: A much larger clone lies one base from this, so it may be a read error. The chain couples TRBV27 to TRBJ2-7, with 9 bases identical to TRBD1. The germline V gene encodes CDR1 MNHEY and CDR2 SMNVEV (reference sequence). The CDR3 loop spans 15 amino acids. DNA for the CDR3: TGTGCCAGCAGTACGGCCGGGACAGGGATATACGGGCAGTACTTC. This sequence encodes CASSTAGTGIYGQYF.

Concerning this clonotype: The junction differs from germline at one of its ends, possibly a read error. The gene calls are TRBV7-9 and TRBJ1-2, with D unclear. This CDR3 region has 15 residues. CDR1 and CDR2 (germline): SEHNR, FQNEAQ (reference sequence). In DNA, the CDR3 is TGTGCCGGCAGGCTAGAGGAGGGCAGAGCCCTCGGCTACACCTTC. This encodes CAGRLEEGRALGYTF.

V gene TRBV18 combines with J gene TRBJ2-7; TRBD1 agrees at 7 bases. With 3 bases clipped from V and 6 bases from J, the junction kept 8 bases outside the gene matches. Germline CDR1 reads KGHSH; CDR2 reads LQKENI. This CDR3 is built from 14 residues. In DNA form, the CDR3 reads TGTGCCAGCTCACCTGCCGGGACAGTCCTCGAGCAGTACTTC. It encodes CASSPAGTVLEQYF.

Many counts were recorded for this clonotype. J is TRBJ1-5 and V is TRBV28; no reliable D call. Germline V gives CDR1 MDHEN, CDR2 SYDVKM. This CDR3 is 14 amino acids long. Trimming took off 7 bases at V and 7 bases at J, with 17 bases between the two ends. This CDR3 reads CASIKDRTGQPQHF. The CDR3 DNA sequence: TGTGCCAGCATCAAAGACCGGACGGGGCAGCCCCAGCATTTT. Full variable domain (remainder filled in from reference TRBV28 and TRBJ1-5): DVKVTQSSRYLVKRTGEKVFLECVQDMDHENMFWYRQDPGLGLRLIYFSYDVKMKEKGDIPEGYSVSREKKERFSLILESASTNQTSMYLCASIKDRTGQPQHFGDGTRLSIL.

V gene TRBV13 combines with J gene TRBJ2-7, with a possible D match to TRBD2 (6 bases). The CDR3 loop spans 16 amino acids. Germline assignment: CDR1 PRHDT and CDR2 FYEKMQ (reference sequence). V lost 5 bases and J 0 bases, leaving 17 bases between the germline ends. The CDR3 DNA is TGTGCCAGCAGCCCGCGAGGGACTTCCGTCTCCTACGAGCAGTACTTC. Its translation is CASSPRGTSVSYEQYF.

About this clonotype itself: This may stem from a read error, because a much larger clone lies one nucleotide away. The CDR3 spells CANSPGPTNTEAFF. As DNA, the CDR3 is TGTGCCAACAGCCCGGGACCTACCAACACTGAAGCTTTCTTT. The gene calls are TRBV7-9 and TRBJ1-1, with a tentative D call TRBD1 (5 bases). The CDR3 sequence is 14 residues long. The germline CDR1 and CDR2 sequences are SEHNR and FQNEAQ (reference sequence).